This T cell receptor beta chain originates from a study of technical replicates of blood from a handful of donors. Sequenced by immunoSEQ multiplex PCR; TCRdb stores in-frame clones only, minus some. The sample lists about 73,000 clones; roughly 90% were seen once. This CDR3 comprises 15 residues. Trimming shortened V by 2 bases and J by 0 bases, and 8 bases separated the two germline ends. From germline, CDR1 is WSHSY and CDR2 SAAADI. What was sequenced was PBMCs. The receptor's source is a human donor in good health. Some clones in this sample may be carry-over from other donors' samples. J is TRBJ1-3 and V is TRBV10-2; D is uncertain. The CDR3 protein is CASSEPGLSGNTIYF. The CDR3 DNA reads as TGCGCCAGCAGTGAGCCAGGACTCTCTGGAAACACCATATATTTT.